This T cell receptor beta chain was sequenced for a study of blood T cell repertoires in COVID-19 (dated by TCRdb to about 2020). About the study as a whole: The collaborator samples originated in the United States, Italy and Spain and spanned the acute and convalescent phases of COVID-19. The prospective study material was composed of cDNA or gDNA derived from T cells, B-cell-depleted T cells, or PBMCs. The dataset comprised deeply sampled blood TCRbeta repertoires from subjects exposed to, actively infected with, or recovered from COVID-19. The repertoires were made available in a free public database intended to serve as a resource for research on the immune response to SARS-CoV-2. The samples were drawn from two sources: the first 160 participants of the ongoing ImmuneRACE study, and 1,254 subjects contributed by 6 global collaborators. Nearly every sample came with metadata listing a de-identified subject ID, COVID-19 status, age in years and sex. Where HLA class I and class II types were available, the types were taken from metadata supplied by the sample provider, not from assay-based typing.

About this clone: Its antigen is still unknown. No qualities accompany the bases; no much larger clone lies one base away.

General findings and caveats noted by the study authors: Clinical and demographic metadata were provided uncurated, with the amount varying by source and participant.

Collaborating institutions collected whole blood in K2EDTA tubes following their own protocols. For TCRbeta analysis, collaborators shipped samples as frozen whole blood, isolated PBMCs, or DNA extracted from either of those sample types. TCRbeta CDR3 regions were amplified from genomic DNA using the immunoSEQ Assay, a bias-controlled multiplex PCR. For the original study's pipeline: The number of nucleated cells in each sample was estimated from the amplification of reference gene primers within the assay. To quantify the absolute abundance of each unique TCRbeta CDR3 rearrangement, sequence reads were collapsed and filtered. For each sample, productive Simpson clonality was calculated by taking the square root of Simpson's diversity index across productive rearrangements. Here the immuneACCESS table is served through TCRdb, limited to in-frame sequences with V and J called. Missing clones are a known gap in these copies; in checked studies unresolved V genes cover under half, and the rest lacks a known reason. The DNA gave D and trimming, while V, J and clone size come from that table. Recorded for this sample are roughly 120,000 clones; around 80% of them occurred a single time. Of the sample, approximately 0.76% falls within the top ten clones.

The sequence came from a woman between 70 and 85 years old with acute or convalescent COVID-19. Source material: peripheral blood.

The CDR3 has the sequence CAWSSARGRAVNTQYF. The DNA is as follows: TGTGCCTGGAGTAGTGCGCGCGGGAGGGCCGTAAATACGCAGTATTTT. This receptor chain uses TRBV30 and TRBJ2-3, with 9 middle bases fitting TRBD2. V lost 2 bases and J lost 7 bases, and the count of bases not matched to a germline gene is 13. The CDR1 and CDR2 encoded by the germline V gene (reference sequence) are GTSNPN and SVGIG. CDR3 length: 16 amino acids, cysteine to phenylalanine. Solely the CDR3 DNA is kept, with 48 bases framed from the first base.